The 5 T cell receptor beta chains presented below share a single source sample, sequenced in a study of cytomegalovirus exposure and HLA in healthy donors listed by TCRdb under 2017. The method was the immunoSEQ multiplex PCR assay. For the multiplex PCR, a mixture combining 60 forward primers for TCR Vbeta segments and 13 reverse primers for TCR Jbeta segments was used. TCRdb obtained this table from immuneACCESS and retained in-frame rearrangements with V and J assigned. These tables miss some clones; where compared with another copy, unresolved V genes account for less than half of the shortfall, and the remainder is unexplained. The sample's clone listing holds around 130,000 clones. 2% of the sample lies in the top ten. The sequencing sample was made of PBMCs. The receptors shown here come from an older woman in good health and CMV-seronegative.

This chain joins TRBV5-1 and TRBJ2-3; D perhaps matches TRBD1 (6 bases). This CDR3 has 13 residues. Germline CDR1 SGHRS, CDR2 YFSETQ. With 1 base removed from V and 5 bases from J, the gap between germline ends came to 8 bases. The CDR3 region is CASSLQGRDTQYF. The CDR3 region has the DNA TGCGCCAGCAGCTTGCAGGGGAGAGATACGCAGTATTTT.

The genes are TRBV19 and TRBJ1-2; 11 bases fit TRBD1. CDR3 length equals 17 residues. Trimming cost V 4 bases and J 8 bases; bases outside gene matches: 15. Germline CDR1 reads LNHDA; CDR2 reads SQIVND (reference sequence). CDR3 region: CASSTRTGGFQLFGYTF. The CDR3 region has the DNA TGTGCCAGTAGTACTAGGACAGGGGGCTTTCAACTCTTCGGCTACACCTTC. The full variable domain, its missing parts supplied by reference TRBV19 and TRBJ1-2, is DGGITQSPKYLFRKEGQNVTLSCEQNLNHDAMYWYRQDPGQGLRLIYYSQIVNDFQKGDIAEGYSVSREKKESFPLTVTSAQKNPTAFYLCASSTRTGGFQLFGYTFGSGTRLTVV.

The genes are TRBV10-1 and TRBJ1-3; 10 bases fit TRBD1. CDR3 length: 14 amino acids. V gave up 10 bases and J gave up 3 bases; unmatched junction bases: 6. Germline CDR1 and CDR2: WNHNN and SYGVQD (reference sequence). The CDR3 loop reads CATGTGVGGNTIYF. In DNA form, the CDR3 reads TGCGCCACCGGGACAGGGGTCGGTGGAAACACCATATATTTT.

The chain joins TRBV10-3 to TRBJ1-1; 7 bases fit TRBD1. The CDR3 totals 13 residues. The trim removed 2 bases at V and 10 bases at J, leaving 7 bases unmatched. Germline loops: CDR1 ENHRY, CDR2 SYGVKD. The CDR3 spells CAISEPDRQGAFF. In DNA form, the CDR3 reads TGTGCCATCAGTGAGCCCGATCGACAGGGAGCTTTCTTT.

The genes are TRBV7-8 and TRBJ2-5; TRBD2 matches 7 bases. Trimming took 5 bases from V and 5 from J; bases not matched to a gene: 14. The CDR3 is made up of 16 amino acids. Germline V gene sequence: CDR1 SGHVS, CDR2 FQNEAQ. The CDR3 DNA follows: TGTGCCAGCAGCCCGGGAGGCCCCTGGGCAGGGGAGACCCAGTACTTC. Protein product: CASSPGGPWAGETQYF. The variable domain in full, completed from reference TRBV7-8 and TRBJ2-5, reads GAGVSQSPRYKVAKRGQDVALRCDPISGHVSLFWYQQALGQGPEFLTYFQNEAQLDKSGLPSDRFFAERPEGSVSTLKIQRTQQEDSAVYLCASSPGGPWAGETQYFGPGTRLLVL.